These T cell receptor beta chains were read from a single sample in a study of cytomegalovirus exposure and HLA in healthy donors. Sequencing was performed with immunoSEQ multiplex PCR; in TCRdb, only in-frame clones are kept and a portion is missing. Of approximately 150,000 clones listed, approximately 80% are singletons. The sample taken for sequencing was PBMCs. These receptors all come from a man in his fifties or sixties in good health and CMV-seropositive. Each CDR3 is given with its conserved first and last residue. The D gene is left open where the match is weak. For some rows the clone size is stated as once, few or many, or as a class when expanded; others skip it.

>.|16|TRBD2|TRBJ2-3|TRBV29-1
CSVQTGGAGPGSTQYF
TGCAGCGTTCAAACGGGGGGGGCAGGGCCGGGGAGTACGCAGTATTTT
>.|17|TRBD2|TRBJ2-7|TRBV9
CASSVAGGEGVLDEQYF
TGTGCCAGCAGCGTAGCGGGGGGGGAGGGGGTCCTGGACGAGCAGTACTTC
>.|15|.|TRBJ2-4|TRBV11-2
CASSSGILPGSIQYF
TGTGCCAGCAGCTCGGGAATACTCCCGGGGAGCATTCAGTACTTC
>once|19|TRBD2|TRBJ2-1|TRBV27
CASSPRTGSASGRYNEQFF
TGTGCCAGCAGTCCCCGGACAGGTTCAGCTAGCGGGAGGTACAATGAGCAGTTCTTC
>few|13|.|TRBJ1-3|TRBV30
CAWSSGVRNTIYF
TGTGCCTGGAGTTCCGGGGTGCGGAACACCATATATTTT
>few|14|TRBD1|TRBJ1-1|TRBV4-1
CASSPVQGGTEAFF
TGCGCCAGCAGCCCTGTACAGGGGGGCACTGAAGCTTTCTTT
>few|18|TRBD2|TRBJ2-1|TRBV10-1
CASSESAAGVGSYNEQFF
TGCGCCAGCAGTGAGTCGGCAGCGGGAGTAGGATCCTACAATGAGCAGTTCTTC
>few|15|TRBD1|TRBJ1-4|TRBV30
CAGTQGTPFNEKLFF
TGTGCCGGCACACAGGGGACACCTTTTAATGAAAAACTGTTTTTT
>.|16|TRBD2|TRBJ2-1|TRBV4-2
CASSHPGREVDNEQFF
TGTGCCAGCAGCCACCCTGGGCGGGAGGTGGACAATGAGCAGTTCTTC
>.|15|TRBD2|TRBJ2-3|TRBV19
CASRASGRSTDTQYF
TGTGCCAGTAGGGCTAGCGGGAGATCAACAGATACGCAGTATTTT
>.|17|.|TRBJ1-3|TRBV7-6
CASSLCPRGGRRNTIYF
TGTGCCAGCAGCTTATGTCCCCGGGGGGGCAGGCGAAACACCATATATTTT
>.|15|TRBD1|TRBJ2-7|TRBV6-6
CASSYSTGGPYEQYF
TGTGCCAGCAGTTACTCGACAGGGGGTCCCTACGAGCAGTACTTC
>.|16|TRBD1|TRBJ2-6|TRBV7-6
CASSLGQGAGANGLTF
TGTGCCAGCAGCTTAGGACAGGGGGCCGGGGCCAACGGCCTGACTTTC
>.|16|.|TRBJ1-4|TRBV2
CASSEFGPGYNEKLFF
TGTGCCAGCAGTGAGTTCGGACCAGGGTATAATGAAAAACTGTTTTTT
>.|16|TRBD2|TRBJ2-3|TRBV4-2
CASSLTSGRATDTQYF
TGTGCCAGCAGCCTAACTAGCGGGAGGGCCACAGATACGCAGTATTTT
>.|16|.|TRBJ2-3|TRBV6-1
CASSEGSDYSTDTQYF
TGTGCCAGCAGTGAGGGGAGCGATTATAGCACAGATACGCAGTATTTT
>.|13|.|TRBJ2-5|TRBV19
CASSAYRGETQYF
TGTGCCAGTAGTGCCTATCGGGGGGAGACCCAGTACTTC
>.|13|.|TRBJ1-2|TRBV6-1
CASSVGPGYGYTF
TGTGCCAGCAGTGTAGGCCCAGGATATGGCTACACCTTC
>.|14|TRBD2|TRBJ2-1|TRBV5-8
CASSSLAGSDEQFF
TGTGCCAGCAGCTCCCTAGCGGGGTCGGATGAGCAGTTCTTC
>.|13|TRBD1|TRBJ2-4|TRBV7-3
CASSLTGENIQYF
TGTGCCAGCAGCCTTACAGGGGAAAACATTCAGTACTTC
>few|15|.|TRBJ1-1|TRBV28
CASSLWDRENTEAFF
TGTGCCAGCAGTTTATGGGACAGAGAGAACACTGAAGCTTTCTTT
>.|16|.|TRBJ1-6|TRBV4-3
CASSQDTFSYNSPLHF
TGCGCCAGCAGCCAGGACACCTTCTCCTATAATTCACCCCTCCACTTT
>.|11|.|TRBJ2-1|TRBV6-5
CAGGTSNEQFF
TGTGCCGGCGGGACGAGTAATGAGCAGTTCTTC
>.|14|.|TRBJ2-7|TRBV9
CASSLGQGSYEQYF
TGTGCCAGCAGCCTGGGGCAGGGCTCCTACGAGCAGTACTTC
>few|15|.|TRBJ2-2|TRBV4-3
CASSPDSLNTGELFF
TGCGCCAGCAGCCCCGACAGCTTGAACACCGGGGAGCTGTTTTTT
>.|14|.|TRBJ1-5|TRBV27
CASSLGGAGQPQHF
TGTGCCAGCAGCCTCGGGGGGGCAGGTCAGCCCCAGCATTTT
>.|15|TRBD1|TRBJ2-1|TRBV7-7
CASSLGQGARYEQFF
TGTGCTAGCAGCCTAGGGCAGGGGGCGCGGTATGAGCAGTTCTTC
>.|14|TRBD1|TRBJ1-2|TRBV6-1
CASSDYRTGEGYTF
TGTGCCAGCAGTGATTATCGGACAGGGGAAGGCTACACCTTC
>.|13|TRBD1|TRBJ1-1|TRBV29-1
CSVPLQGLREAFF
TGCAGCGTGCCCCTACAGGGGCTCCGTGAAGCTTTCTTT
>once|18|TRBD2|TRBJ2-1|TRBV10-3
CAISGGLGGAPSYNEQFF
TGTGCCATCAGTGGGGGACTAGGTGGGGCCCCCTCCTACAATGAGCAGTTCTTC
>.|15|.|TRBJ1-6|TRBV7-2
CASSAGGGGESPLHF
TGTGCCAGCAGCGCTGGGGGTGGAGGGGAGTCACCCCTCCACTTT
>.|16|.|TRBJ1-4|TRBV10-3
CAIRPRTFATNEKLFF
TGTGCCATCAGACCTCGGACATTTGCAACTAATGAAAAACTGTTTTTT
>.|15|TRBD1|TRBJ1-1|TRBV7-9
CSSSFRTGRNTEAFF
TGTTCCAGCAGCTTCCGGACAGGGCGGAACACTGAAGCTTTCTTT
>.|12|.|TRBJ2-7|TRBV30
CARQGNGYEQYF
TGTGCCAGGCAGGGAAATGGCTACGAGCAGTACTTC
>.|17|TRBD1|TRBJ1-5|TRBV28
CASSFNRGLPPDQPQHF
TGTGCCAGCAGTTTCAACAGGGGGCTGCCTCCCGATCAGCCCCAGCATTTT
>once|15|.|TRBJ2-6|TRBV7-2
CASSRGGSGANVLTF
TGTGCCAGCAGCAGAGGGGGTTCTGGGGCCAACGTCCTGACTTTC
>.|16|TRBD1|TRBJ1-5|TRBV6-5
CASSYSQGGGDQPQHF
TGTGCCAGCAGTTACTCACAGGGGGGAGGGGATCAGCCCCAGCATTTT
>.|15|TRBD2|TRBJ2-5|TRBV6-6
CASGTSGGAQETQYF
TGTGCCAGCGGGACTAGCGGGGGGGCCCAAGAGACCCAGTACTTC
>.|15|TRBD2|TRBJ2-5|TRBV27
CASSSPGLPQETQYF
TGTGCCAGCAGTTCCCCGGGACTACCTCAAGAGACCCAGTACTTC
>.|15|TRBD2|TRBJ2-1|TRBV9
CASSHAGGPMNEQFF
TGTGCCAGCAGCCATGCGGGGGGGCCTATGAATGAGCAGTTCTTC
>.|15|.|TRBJ2-7|TRBV7-9
CASSLLGGPYYEQYF
TGTGCCAGCAGCTTACTCGGGGGTCCTTACTACGAGCAGTACTTC
>few|15|TRBD2|TRBJ2-7|TRBV19
CASSIALAGAYEQYF
TGTGCCAGTAGTATAGCGCTAGCGGGAGCTTACGAGCAGTACTTC